The rows below give T cell receptor beta chains drawn from one sample of a study of shared clonotypes between healthy human individuals. Method: immunoSEQ multiplex PCR; TCRdb's copy keeps in-frame clones and lacks some. The table includes 950,000 to 1,100,000 clones, approximately 80% detected once. The sequencing sample was made of memory CD4+ T cells from PBMCs. The origin of the receptors is a man between 18 and 35 years old in good health. Some clones in this sample may be carry-over from other donors' samples. CDR3s include the opening cysteine and the closing phenylalanine or tryptophan. D genes are given only for firm matches. Rows may omit the clone size; those that give it use once, few, many or a size class.

abundance: -
d_gene: TRBD1
v_gene: TRBV2
j_gene: TRBJ2-7
CDR3nt: TGTGCCAGCAGTGAAGTCAGGGGGCACGAGCAGTACTTC
CDR3aa: CASSEVRGHEQYF

abundance: -
d_gene: -
v_gene: TRBV5-6
j_gene: TRBJ2-7
CDR3nt: TGTGCCAGCAGCCCTCTGGGGCAGGGTACCTACGAGCAGTACTTC
CDR3aa: CASSPLGQGTYEQYF

abundance: -
d_gene: TRBD2
v_gene: TRBV29-1
j_gene: TRBJ2-3
CDR3nt: TGCAGCGTTGCCCTGACTAGCGATACGCAGTATTTT
CDR3aa: CSVALTSDTQYF

abundance: -
d_gene: -
v_gene: TRBV5-6
j_gene: TRBJ1-2
CDR3nt: TGTGCCAGCAGCTTGGTAGGGGGGTCCTATGGCTACACCTTC
CDR3aa: CASSLVGGSYGYTF

abundance: -
d_gene: -
v_gene: TRBV7-3
j_gene: TRBJ2-3
CDR3nt: TGTGCCAGCAGCCATAAAAGCGTCGGCACAGATACGCAGTATTTT
CDR3aa: CASSHKSVGTDTQYF

abundance: -
d_gene: -
v_gene: TRBV7-2
j_gene: TRBJ1-2
CDR3nt: TGTGCCAGCAGCTTAGCGGTGGGGGGGAACTATGGCTACACCTTC
CDR3aa: CASSLAVGGNYGYTF

abundance: -
d_gene: -
v_gene: TRBV4-3
j_gene: TRBJ2-1
CDR3nt: TGCGCCAGCAGCCAAGATAGTGTCAGGGTCGGGAATGAGCAGTTCTTC
CDR3aa: CASSQDSVRVGNEQFF

abundance: -
d_gene: -
v_gene: TRBV2
j_gene: TRBJ1-5
CDR3nt: TGTGCCAGCAGTGGGTGGGGTCGGAGCAATCAGCCCCAGCATTTT
CDR3aa: CASSGWGRSNQPQHF

abundance: few
d_gene: TRBD1
v_gene: TRBV2
j_gene: TRBJ1-5
CDR3nt: TGTGCCAGCAGCGGGACAGGGATACGACAGCCCCAGCATTTT
CDR3aa: CASSGTGIRQPQHF

abundance: -
d_gene: -
v_gene: TRBV5-1
j_gene: TRBJ2-3
CDR3nt: TGCGCCAGCAGCTTGGGGCAGGGGAACACAGATACGCAGTATTTT
CDR3aa: CASSLGQGNTDTQYF

abundance: -
d_gene: -
v_gene: TRBV5-1
j_gene: TRBJ1-2
CDR3nt: TGCGCCAGCAGCTTGGGATTCGCAGGGGAGGTTAATGGCTACACCTTC
CDR3aa: CASSLGFAGEVNGYTF

abundance: -
d_gene: -
v_gene: TRBV5-1
j_gene: TRBJ1-3
CDR3nt: TGCGCCAGCAGCTTGGCAGGGACGGGGAACACCATATATTTT
CDR3aa: CASSLAGTGNTIYF

abundance: -
d_gene: -
v_gene: TRBV2
j_gene: TRBJ1-1
CDR3nt: TGTGCCAGCACCGGAGAGGTGAACACTGAAGCTTTCTTT
CDR3aa: CASTGEVNTEAFF

abundance: -
d_gene: TRBD2
v_gene: TRBV5-6
j_gene: TRBJ2-1
CDR3nt: TGTGCCAGCAGCTTGGGGCGGGGGGCCAATGAGCAGTTCTTC
CDR3aa: CASSLGRGANEQFF

abundance: -
d_gene: -
v_gene: TRBV27
j_gene: TRBJ1-2
CDR3nt: TGTGCCAGCAGTTTCTCCCCCGGGCAGGGGCAGGGGTCCTATGGCTACACCTTC
CDR3aa: CASSFSPGQGQGSYGYTF

abundance: -
d_gene: -
v_gene: TRBV5-6
j_gene: TRBJ1-5
CDR3nt: TGTGCCAGCAGCTTGGCCGGGATGCATCAGCCCCAGCATTTT
CDR3aa: CASSLAGMHQPQHF

abundance: -
d_gene: -
v_gene: TRBV5-4
j_gene: TRBJ2-1
CDR3nt: TGTGCCAGCAGCCCGACAGGCTCCTACAATGAGCAGTTCTTC
CDR3aa: CASSPTGSYNEQFF

abundance: once
d_gene: TRBD2
v_gene: TRBV25-1
j_gene: TRBJ2-3
CDR3nt: TGTGCCAGCAGTGAATCTTCCTACGGGAGGGCCTTTATAGATACGCAGTATTTT
CDR3aa: CASSESSYGRAFIDTQYF

abundance: -
d_gene: TRBD1
v_gene: TRBV29-1
j_gene: TRBJ2-1
CDR3nt: TGCAGCGTACCCGGGACAGGGGCTCCTGGTGGGTCCTACAATGAGCAGTTCTTC
CDR3aa: CSVPGTGAPGGSYNEQFF

abundance: -
d_gene: -
v_gene: TRBV28
j_gene: TRBJ2-5
CDR3nt: TGTGCCAGCAGTGGGCAAAGCGTAGAGTACTTC
CDR3aa: CASSGQSVEYF

abundance: -
d_gene: TRBD2
v_gene: TRBV7-2
j_gene: TRBJ2-5
CDR3nt: TGTGCCAGCAGCTCAATAGCGGGAGGAGAGACCCAGTACTTC
CDR3aa: CASSSIAGGETQYF

abundance: -
d_gene: -
v_gene: TRBV28
j_gene: TRBJ1-2
CDR3nt: TGTGCCAGCAACGACGGAGGGGTTGGCTACACCTTC
CDR3aa: CASNDGGVGYTF

abundance: -
d_gene: TRBD1
v_gene: TRBV7-2
j_gene: TRBJ2-7
CDR3nt: TGTGCCAGCAGCTTCACCGGGACAGGGAGACCTTACGAGCAGTACTTC
CDR3aa: CASSFTGTGRPYEQYF

abundance: -
d_gene: -
v_gene: TRBV7-8
j_gene: TRBJ1-2
CDR3nt: TGTGCCAGCACGGAGGGTGGGGACTATGGCTACACCTTC
CDR3aa: CASTEGGDYGYTF

abundance: -
d_gene: -
v_gene: TRBV28
j_gene: TRBJ2-6
CDR3nt: TGTGCCAGCAGTCCTTCACATGGGGCCAACGTCCTGACTTTC
CDR3aa: CASSPSHGANVLTF

abundance: -
d_gene: -
v_gene: TRBV6-5
j_gene: TRBJ2-1
CDR3nt: TGTGCCAGCAGTTACGTCCAGGGGAGGAATGAGCAGTTCTTC
CDR3aa: CASSYVQGRNEQFF

abundance: few
d_gene: -
v_gene: TRBV27
j_gene: TRBJ2-2
CDR3nt: TGTGCCAGCAGTTTACAGGACACCGGGGAGCTGTTTTTT
CDR3aa: CASSLQDTGELFF

abundance: -
d_gene: -
v_gene: TRBV21-1
j_gene: TRBJ2-7
CDR3nt: TGTGCCAGCAGCTACCGGGACAGGGTCTACGAGCAGTACTTC
CDR3aa: CASSYRDRVYEQYF

abundance: -
d_gene: -
v_gene: TRBV30
j_gene: TRBJ1-3
CDR3nt: TGTGCCTGGAGTGTACGTTCCAGTCTAACTGGAAACACCATATATTTT
CDR3aa: CAWSVRSSLTGNTIYF

abundance: -
d_gene: -
v_gene: TRBV13
j_gene: TRBJ2-7
CDR3nt: TGTGCCAGCAGCTTAGGGGGGGCTCTCGAGCAGTGCTTC
CDR3aa: CASSLGGALEQCF

abundance: once
d_gene: -
v_gene: TRBV7-2
j_gene: TRBJ2-2
CDR3nt: TGTGCCAGCAGCTTAGATATCGTGGGGTCGACCGGGGAGCTGTTTTTT
CDR3aa: CASSLDIVGSTGELFF

abundance: -
d_gene: TRBD2
v_gene: TRBV4-2
j_gene: TRBJ2-7
CDR3nt: TGTGCCAGCAGCCAAGAGCGCGCTAGCGGGAGATCGGAAGCCTACGAGCAGTACTTC
CDR3aa: CASSQERASGRSEAYEQYF

abundance: -
d_gene: TRBD1
v_gene: TRBV15
j_gene: TRBJ1-1
CDR3nt: TGTGCCACCAGCAGAAGCTTAACGGGACAGCCACCGGGTAATGAAGCTTTCTTT
CDR3aa: CATSRSLTGQPPGNEAFF

abundance: -
d_gene: -
v_gene: TRBV25-1
j_gene: TRBJ1-2
CDR3nt: TGTGCCAGCAGTGGCACCTCGGAGGGCCTTGGCTACACCTTC
CDR3aa: CASSGTSEGLGYTF

abundance: -
d_gene: -
v_gene: TRBV2
j_gene: TRBJ2-5
CDR3nt: TGTGCCAGCGGAATCGATCCCTCGGGGGTCCAAGAGACCCAGTACTTC
CDR3aa: CASGIDPSGVQETQYF

abundance: -
d_gene: -
v_gene: TRBV5-4
j_gene: TRBJ2-1
CDR3nt: TGTGCCAGCAGCTTGGGACTCTCTTATACCTACAATGAGCAGTTCTTC
CDR3aa: CASSLGLSYTYNEQFF

abundance: -
d_gene: -
v_gene: TRBV7-9
j_gene: TRBJ1-2
CDR3nt: TGTGCCAGCAGCGCGGGGATCTATGGCTACACCTTC
CDR3aa: CASSAGIYGYTF

abundance: once
d_gene: -
v_gene: TRBV7-2
j_gene: TRBJ1-2
CDR3nt: TGTGCCAGCAGCGTAGGGACCTACTATGGCTACACCTTC
CDR3aa: CASSVGTYYGYTF

abundance: -
d_gene: TRBD2
v_gene: TRBV9
j_gene: TRBJ2-1
CDR3nt: TGTGCCAGCAGTTCTGGACTAGCGATCAATGAGCAGTTCTTC
CDR3aa: CASSSGLAINEQFF

abundance: -
d_gene: TRBD1
v_gene: TRBV28
j_gene: TRBJ1-4
CDR3nt: TGTGCCAGCAGTGTCCTACAGGGGGCGAAGGAAAAACTGTTTTTT
CDR3aa: CASSVLQGAKEKLFF

abundance: once
d_gene: -
v_gene: TRBV28
j_gene: TRBJ2-2
CDR3nt: TGTGCCAGCAGTCCTAGGAACACCGGGGAGCTGTTTTTT
CDR3aa: CASSPRNTGELFF

abundance: -
d_gene: -
v_gene: TRBV9
j_gene: TRBJ1-5
CDR3nt: TGTGCCAGCAGCGTAGCGGGCGATAGCAATCAGCCCCAGCATTTT
CDR3aa: CASSVAGDSNQPQHF

abundance: -
d_gene: TRBD1
v_gene: TRBV28
j_gene: TRBJ1-2
CDR3nt: TGTGCCAGCATTACAAACAGGGGGCGCGGCTATGGCTACACCTTC
CDR3aa: CASITNRGRGYGYTF

abundance: -
d_gene: -
v_gene: TRBV2
j_gene: TRBJ2-2
CDR3nt: TGTGCCAGCAGAGGGACCTATACCGGGGAGCTGTTTTTT
CDR3aa: CASRGTYTGELFF

abundance: -
d_gene: TRBD2
v_gene: TRBV18
j_gene: TRBJ2-2
CDR3nt: TGTGCCAGCTCAGAGATAGCGGGAGGAAACACCGGGGAGCTGTTTTTT
CDR3aa: CASSEIAGGNTGELFF

abundance: -
d_gene: -
v_gene: TRBV28
j_gene: TRBJ1-1
CDR3nt: TGTGCCAGCAGTTTATCGGGGGGAGAAGCTTTCTTT
CDR3aa: CASSLSGGEAFF

abundance: -
d_gene: -
v_gene: TRBV15
j_gene: TRBJ2-7
CDR3nt: TGTGCCACCAGCAGGGCGGGGCTGTACGAGCAGTACTTC
CDR3aa: CATSRAGLYEQYF